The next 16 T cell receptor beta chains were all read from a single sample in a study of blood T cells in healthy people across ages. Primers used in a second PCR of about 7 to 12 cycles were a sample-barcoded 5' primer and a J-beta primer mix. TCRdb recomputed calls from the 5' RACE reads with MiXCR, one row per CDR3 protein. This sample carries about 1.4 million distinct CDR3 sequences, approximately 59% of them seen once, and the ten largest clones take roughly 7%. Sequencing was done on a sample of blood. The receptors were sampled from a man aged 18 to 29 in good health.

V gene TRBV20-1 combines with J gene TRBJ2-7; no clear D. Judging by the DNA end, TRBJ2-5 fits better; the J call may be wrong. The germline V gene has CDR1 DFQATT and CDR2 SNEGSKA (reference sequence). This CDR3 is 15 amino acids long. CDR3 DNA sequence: TGCAGTGCTAGAGATGTACGGTTCTCCCACCAGACCCAGTACTTC. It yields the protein CSARDVRFSHQTQYF.

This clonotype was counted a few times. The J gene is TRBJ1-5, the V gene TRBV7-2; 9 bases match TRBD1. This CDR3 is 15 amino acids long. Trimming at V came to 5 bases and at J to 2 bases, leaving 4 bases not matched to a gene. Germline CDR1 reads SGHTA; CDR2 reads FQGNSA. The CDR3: CASSDRDRGNQPQHF. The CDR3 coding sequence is TGTGCCAGCAGCGACCGGGACAGGGGCAATCAGCCCCAGCATTTT.

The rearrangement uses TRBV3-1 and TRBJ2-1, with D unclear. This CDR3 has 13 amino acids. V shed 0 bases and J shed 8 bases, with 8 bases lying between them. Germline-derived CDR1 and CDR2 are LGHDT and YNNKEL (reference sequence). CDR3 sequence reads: CASSQDQGDEQFF. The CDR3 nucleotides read TGTGCCAGCAGCCAAGATCAAGGCGATGAGCAGTTCTTC.

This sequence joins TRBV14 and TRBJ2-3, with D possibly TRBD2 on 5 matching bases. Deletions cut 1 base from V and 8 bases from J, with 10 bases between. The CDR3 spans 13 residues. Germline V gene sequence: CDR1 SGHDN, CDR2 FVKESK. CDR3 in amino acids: CASSQGLRGTQYF. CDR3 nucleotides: TGTGCCAGCAGCCAAGGACTCCGGGGTACGCAGTATTTT.

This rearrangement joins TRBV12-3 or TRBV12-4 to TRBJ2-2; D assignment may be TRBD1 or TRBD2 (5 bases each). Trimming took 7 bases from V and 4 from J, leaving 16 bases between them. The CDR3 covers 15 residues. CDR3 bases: TGTGCCAGCACTCCCCGGGGCGGAATCACCGGGGAGCTGTTTTTT. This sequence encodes CASTPRGGITGELFF.

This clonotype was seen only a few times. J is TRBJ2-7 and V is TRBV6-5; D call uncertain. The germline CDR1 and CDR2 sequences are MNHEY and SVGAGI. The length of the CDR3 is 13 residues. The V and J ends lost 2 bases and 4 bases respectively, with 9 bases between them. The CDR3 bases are TGTGCCAGCAGTTACCTTAGAGATTACGAGCAGTACTTC. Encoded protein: CASSYLRDYEQYF.

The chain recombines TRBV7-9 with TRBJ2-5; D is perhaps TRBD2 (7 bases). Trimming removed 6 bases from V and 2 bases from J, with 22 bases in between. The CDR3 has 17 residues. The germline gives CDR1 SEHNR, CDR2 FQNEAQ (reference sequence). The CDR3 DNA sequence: TGTGCCAGCAGTTTTAGGGGGGAGCGGCGGGGGCAAGAGACCCAGTACTTC. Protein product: CASSFRGERRGQETQYF. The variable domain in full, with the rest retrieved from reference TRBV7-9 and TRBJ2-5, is DTGVSQNPRHKITKRGQNVTFRCDPISEHNRLYWYRQTLGQGPEFLTYFQNEAQLEKSRLLSDRFSAERPKGSFSTLEIQRTEQGDSAMYLCASSFRGERRGQETQYFGPGTRLLVL.

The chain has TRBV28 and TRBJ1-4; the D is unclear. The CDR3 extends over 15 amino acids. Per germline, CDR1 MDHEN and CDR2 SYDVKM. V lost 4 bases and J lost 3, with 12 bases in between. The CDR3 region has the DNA TGTGCCAGCAGTTCGAGGACGGGGTCTAATGAAAAACTGTTTTTT. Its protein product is CASSSRTGSNEKLFF. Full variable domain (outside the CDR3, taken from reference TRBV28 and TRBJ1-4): DVKVTQSSRYLVKRTGEKVFLECVQDMDHENMFWYRQDPGLGLRLIYFSYDVKMKEKGDIPEGYSVSREKKERFSLILESASTNQTSMYLCASSSRTGSNEKLFFGSGTQLSVL.

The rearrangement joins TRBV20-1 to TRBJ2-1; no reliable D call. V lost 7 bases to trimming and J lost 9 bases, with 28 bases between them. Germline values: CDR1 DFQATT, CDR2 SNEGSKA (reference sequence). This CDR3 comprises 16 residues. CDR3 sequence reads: CSVPPQGRAYNSEQFF. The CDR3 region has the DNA TGCAGTGTCCCTCCGCAAGGTCGAGCTTACAATAGTGAGCAGTTCTTC.

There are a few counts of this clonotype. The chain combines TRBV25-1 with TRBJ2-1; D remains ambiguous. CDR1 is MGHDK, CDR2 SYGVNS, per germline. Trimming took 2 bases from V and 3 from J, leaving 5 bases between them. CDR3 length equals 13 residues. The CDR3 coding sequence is TGTGCCAGCAGTGAAGCCAGCTACAATGAGCAGTTCTTC. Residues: CASSEASYNEQFF.

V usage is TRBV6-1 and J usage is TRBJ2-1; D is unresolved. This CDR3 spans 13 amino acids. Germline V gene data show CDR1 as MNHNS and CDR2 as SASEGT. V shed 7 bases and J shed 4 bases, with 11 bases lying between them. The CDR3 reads CASTNGPYNEQFF. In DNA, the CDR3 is TGTGCCAGCACGAATGGACCTTACAATGAGCAGTTCTTC.

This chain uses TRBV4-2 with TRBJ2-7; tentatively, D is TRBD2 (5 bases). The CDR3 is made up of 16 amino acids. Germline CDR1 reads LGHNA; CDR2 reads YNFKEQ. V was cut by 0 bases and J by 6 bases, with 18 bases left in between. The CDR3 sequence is CASSQEEAHSLREQYF. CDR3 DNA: TGTGCCAGCAGCCAAGAGGAGGCCCACTCCCTCCGCGAGCAGTACTTC.

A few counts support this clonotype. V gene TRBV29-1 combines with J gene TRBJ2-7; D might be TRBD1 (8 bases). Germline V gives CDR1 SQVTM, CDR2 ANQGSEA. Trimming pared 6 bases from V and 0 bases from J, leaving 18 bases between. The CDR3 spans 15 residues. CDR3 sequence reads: CSVAGGWTSSYEQYF. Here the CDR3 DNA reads TGCAGCGTAGCAGGGGGCTGGACTAGCTCCTACGAGCAGTACTTC.

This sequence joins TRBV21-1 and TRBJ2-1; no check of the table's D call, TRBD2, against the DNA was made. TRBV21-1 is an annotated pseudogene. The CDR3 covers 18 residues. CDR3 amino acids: CASSKVSRTSGGPNEQFF. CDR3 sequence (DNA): TGTGCCAGCAGCAAAGTCTCCAGGACTAGCGGGGGCCCCAATGAGCAGTTCTTC.

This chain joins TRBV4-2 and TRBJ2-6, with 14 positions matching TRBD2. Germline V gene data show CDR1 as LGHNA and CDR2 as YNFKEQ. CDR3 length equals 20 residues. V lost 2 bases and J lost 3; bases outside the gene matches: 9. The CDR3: CASSQPGLAGGNGGANVLTF. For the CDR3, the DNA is TGTGCCAGCAGCCAACCCGGACTAGCGGGGGGTAATGGTGGGGCCAACGTCCTGACTTTC.

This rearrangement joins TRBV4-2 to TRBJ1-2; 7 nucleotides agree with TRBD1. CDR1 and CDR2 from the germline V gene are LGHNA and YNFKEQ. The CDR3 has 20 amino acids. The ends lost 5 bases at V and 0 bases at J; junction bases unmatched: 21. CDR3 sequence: CASSDHLKLVQGRANYGYTF. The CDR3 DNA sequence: TGTGCCAGCAGCGACCACCTGAAGCTCGTACAGGGGAGGGCTAACTATGGCTACACCTTC.